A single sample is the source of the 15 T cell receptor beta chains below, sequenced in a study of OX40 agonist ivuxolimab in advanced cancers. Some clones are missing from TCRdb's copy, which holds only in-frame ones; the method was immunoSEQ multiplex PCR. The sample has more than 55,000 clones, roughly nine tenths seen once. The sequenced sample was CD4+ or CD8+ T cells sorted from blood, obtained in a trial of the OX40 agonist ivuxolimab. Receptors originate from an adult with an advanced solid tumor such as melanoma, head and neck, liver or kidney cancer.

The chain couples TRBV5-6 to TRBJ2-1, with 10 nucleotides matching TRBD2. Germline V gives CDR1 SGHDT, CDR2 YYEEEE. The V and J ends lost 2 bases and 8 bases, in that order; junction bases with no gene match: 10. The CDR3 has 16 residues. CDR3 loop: CASSLPAGGPRDEQFF. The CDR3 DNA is TGTGCCAGCAGCTTACCAGCGGGAGGGCCGAGGGATGAGCAGTTCTTC.

CDR3 in DNA: TGTGCCAGCAGTGCGGAGGGCAATCAGCCCCAGCATTTT. Protein sequence: CASSAEGNQPQHF. The chain recombines TRBV6-4 with TRBJ1-5, with no clear D. The CDR3 covers 13 residues. Trimming removed 4 bases at V and 2 bases at J, with 6 bases between. Germline V gives CDR1 MRHNA, CDR2 SNTAGT.

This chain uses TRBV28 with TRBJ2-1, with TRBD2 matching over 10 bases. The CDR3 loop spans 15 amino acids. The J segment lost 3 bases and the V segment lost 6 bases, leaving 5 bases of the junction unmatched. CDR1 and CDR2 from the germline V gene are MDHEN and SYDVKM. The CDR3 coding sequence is TGTGCCAGCAGAACTGGACTAGCGGACTACAATGAGCAGTTCTTC. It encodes CASRTGLADYNEQFF.

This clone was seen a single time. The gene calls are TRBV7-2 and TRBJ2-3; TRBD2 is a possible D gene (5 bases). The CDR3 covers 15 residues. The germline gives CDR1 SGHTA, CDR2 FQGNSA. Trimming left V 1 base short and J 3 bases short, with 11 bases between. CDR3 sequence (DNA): TGTGCCAGCAGCTTAGGAGGGAAAGGGACAGATACGCAGTATTTT. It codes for CASSLGGKGTDTQYF.

CDR3 DNA: TGCGCCAGCAGCCAAGATGCTGCGGGAGGCAGCACAGATACGCAGTATTTT. It specifies CASSQDAAGGSTDTQYF. The chain recombines TRBV4-3 with TRBJ2-3; 8 bases map to TRBD2. From germline, CDR1 is LGHNA and CDR2 YSLEER. Unmatched junction bases numbered 5, after V lost 0 bases and J lost 0 bases. This CDR3 region has 17 residues.

The CDR3 sequence is CASSRDRGNSPLHF. In DNA, the CDR3 is TGTGCCAGCAGCCGTGACAGGGGCAATTCACCCCTCCACTTT. The V call is TRBV6-5, the J call TRBJ1-6; 8 nucleotides line up with TRBD1. The CDR3 has 14 residues. Losses at the gene ends were 6 bases for V and 7 bases for J; bases not matched to a gene: 5. Germline-derived CDR1 and CDR2 are MNHEY and SVGAGI.

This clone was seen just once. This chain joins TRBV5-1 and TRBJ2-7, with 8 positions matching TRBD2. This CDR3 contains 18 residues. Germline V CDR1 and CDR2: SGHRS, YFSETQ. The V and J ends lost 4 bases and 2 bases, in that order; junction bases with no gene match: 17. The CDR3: CASSLNPPGGAETYEQYF. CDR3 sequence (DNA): TGCGCCAGCAGCCTCAATCCCCCGGGAGGGGCGGAAACCTACGAGCAGTACTTC.

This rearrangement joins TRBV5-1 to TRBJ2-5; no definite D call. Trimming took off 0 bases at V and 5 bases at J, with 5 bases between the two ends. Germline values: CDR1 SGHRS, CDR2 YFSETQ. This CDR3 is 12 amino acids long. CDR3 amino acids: CASSLEGETQYF. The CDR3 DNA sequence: TGCGCCAGCAGCTTGGAAGGGGAGACCCAGTACTTC.

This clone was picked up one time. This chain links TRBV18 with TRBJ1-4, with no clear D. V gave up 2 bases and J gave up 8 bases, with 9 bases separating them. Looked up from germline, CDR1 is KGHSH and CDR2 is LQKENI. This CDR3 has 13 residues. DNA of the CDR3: TGTGCCAGCTCACCAGGACCCGGGGAAAAACTGTTTTTT. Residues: CASSPGPGEKLFF.

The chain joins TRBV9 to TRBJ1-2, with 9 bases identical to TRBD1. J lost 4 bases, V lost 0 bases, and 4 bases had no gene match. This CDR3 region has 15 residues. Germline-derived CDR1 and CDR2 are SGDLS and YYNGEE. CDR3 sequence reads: CASSVGPGQGYGYTF. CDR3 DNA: TGTGCCAGCAGCGTAGGCCCGGGACAGGGCTATGGCTACACCTTC.

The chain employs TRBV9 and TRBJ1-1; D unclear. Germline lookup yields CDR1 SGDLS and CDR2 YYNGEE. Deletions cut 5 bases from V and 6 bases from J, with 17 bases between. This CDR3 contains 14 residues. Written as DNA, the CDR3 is TGTGCCAGCAGTTTTGGCCCCGGTTGGGCTGAAGCTTTCTTT. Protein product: CASSFGPGWAEAFF. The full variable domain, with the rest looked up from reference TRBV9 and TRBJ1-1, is DSGVTQTPKHLITATGQRVTLRCSPRSGDLSVYWYQQSLDQGLQFLIQYYNGEERAKGNILERFSAQQFPDLHSELNLSSLELGDSALYFCASSFGPGWAEAFFGQGTRLTVV.

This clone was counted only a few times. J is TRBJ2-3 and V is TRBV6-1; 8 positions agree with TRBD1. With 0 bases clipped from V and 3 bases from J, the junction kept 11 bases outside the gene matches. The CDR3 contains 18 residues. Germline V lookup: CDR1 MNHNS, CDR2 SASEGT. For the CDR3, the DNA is TGTGCCAGCAGTGAAGCGGGGGTCAGGGGGCGGGAAACAGATACGCAGTATTTT. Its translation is CASSEAGVRGRETDTQYF.

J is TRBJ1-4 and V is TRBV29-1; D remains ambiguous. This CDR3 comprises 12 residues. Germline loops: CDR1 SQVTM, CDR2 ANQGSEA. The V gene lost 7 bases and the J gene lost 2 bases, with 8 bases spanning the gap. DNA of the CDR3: TGCAGCGCCGGCGGGACTAATGAAAAACTGTTTTTT. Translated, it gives CSAGGTNEKLFF.

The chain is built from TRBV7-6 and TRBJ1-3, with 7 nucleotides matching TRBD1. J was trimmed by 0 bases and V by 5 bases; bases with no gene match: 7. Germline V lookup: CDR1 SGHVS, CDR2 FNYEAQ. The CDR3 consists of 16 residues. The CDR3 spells CASSHGTESSGNTIYF. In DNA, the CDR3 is TGTGCCAGCAGCCACGGGACAGAGAGCTCTGGAAACACCATATATTTT.

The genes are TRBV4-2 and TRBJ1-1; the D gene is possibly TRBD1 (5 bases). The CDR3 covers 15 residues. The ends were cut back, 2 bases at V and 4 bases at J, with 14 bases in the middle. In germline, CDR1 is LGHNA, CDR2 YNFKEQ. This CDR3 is CASSQRGRGGTEAFF. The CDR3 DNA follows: TGTGCCAGCAGCCAAAGAGGCCGGGGGGGCACTGAAGCTTTCTTT.